Listed below are T cell receptor beta chains from one sample, sequenced in a study of Graves' ophthalmopathy and Graves' hyperthyroidism. TCRdb independently ran MiXCR on the multiplex PCR reads; one entry per CDR3 protein. This sample has 450,000 or so distinct CDR3 sequences, with 13% to 15% found just once. Sequencing was carried out using blood. All receptors come from a woman aged 30 to 39 with Graves' ophthalmopathy. CDR3s include the opening cysteine and the closing phenylalanine or tryptophan. A D gene is named only where the DNA matches it firmly. Some rows have no size entry. The others give once, few or many, or a class for an expanded clone.

TRBV9	TRBD2	many	TRBJ2-5	TGTGCCAGCAGCGTAAAAGCGGGGGGAGCAGAGACCCAGTACTTC	CASSVKAGGAETQYF
TRBV30	-	-	TRBJ1-2	TGTGCCTGGGTTTCGCGGCTTAGCGCGTACACCTTC	CAWVSRLSAYTF
TRBV28	-	many	TRBJ1-1	TGTGCCAGCAGTTTATTTTTAGGTCGTGTCGGAGTGACGAACACTGAAGCTTTCTTT	CASSLFLGRVGVTNTEAFF
TRBV15	-	many	TRBJ2-5	TGTGCCACCAGCAGAGAAAGGACAGAAGAGACCCAGTACTTC	CATSRERTEETQYF
TRBV20-1	-	many	TRBJ1-1	TGCAGTGCTAGAGTCTTGAACACTGAAGCTTTCTTT	CSARVLNTEAFF
TRBV19	-	few	TRBJ1-5	TGTGCCAGTAGTATAGCGCCCGGGGAAGGTCAGCCCCAGCATTTT	CASSIAPGEGQPQHF
TRBV5-1	TRBD2	many	TRBJ2-7	TGCGCCAGCAGCTCGTCCCCGGGGAGGGGAGGCGAGCAGTACTTC	CASSSSPGRGGEQYF
TRBV12-5	-	many	TRBJ2-5	TGTGCTAGTGGTTTGGGGGAACCCCGACGAGAGACCCAGTACTTC	CASGLGEPRRETQYF
TRBV5-1	TRBD2	few	TRBJ2-2	TGCGCCAGCAGCTTGTCCCCAGCGGGAAACACCGGGGAGCTGTTTTTT	CASSLSPAGNTGELFF
TRBV6-1	-	few	TRBJ1-1	TGTGCCAGCAGTGAAGGTTGGGGGACTGAAGCTTTCTTT	CASSEGWGTEAFF
TRBV27	-	-	TRBJ1-6	TGTGCCAGCAGTTTAATGGGCGGCACCCTCCACTTT	CASSLMGGTLHF
TRBV14	-	few	TRBJ2-2	TGTGCCAGCAGCTCGCGACGGACGAACACCGGGGAGCTGTTTTTT	CASSSRRTNTGELFF
TRBV3-1	-	few	TRBJ2-2	TGTGCCAGCAGCCAAGTCTGGAACACCGGGGAGCTGTTTTTT	CASSQVWNTGELFF
TRBV6-1	-	-	TRBJ2-5	TGTGCCAGCAGTGCGCTAGGTGGGGGGGCATGGACGCAAGAGACCCAGTACTTC	CASSALGGGAWTQETQYF
TRBV24-1	TRBD1	many	TRBJ2-7	TGTGCCACCAGTGATACCCGACAGGGGGGCGGCGAGCAGTACTTC	CATSDTRQGGGEQYF
TRBV11-2	-	many	TRBJ2-2	TGTGCCAGCAGCCACGGGGGCGGGACACCAAACACCGGGGAGCTGTTTTTT	CASSHGGGTPNTGELFF
TRBV28	-	many	TRBJ2-2	TGTGCCAGCAGTTCCCAATGGAGGAACACCGGGGAGCTGTTTTTT	CASSSQWRNTGELFF
TRBV28	-	few	TRBJ1-5	TGTGCCAGCACTCCATTGGGGCAGCCCCAGCATTTT	CASTPLGQPQHF
TRBV11-2	TRBD1	-	TRBJ1-5	TGTGCCAGCAGCCTAACACTTGACAGGGTTAGTCAGCCCCAGCATTTT	CASSLTLDRVSQPQHF
TRBV6-2/TRBV6-3	TRBD1	many	TRBJ1-5	TGTGCCAGCAGTTATTGGGACAGCGGATTGTTGCCCCAGCATTTT	CASSYWDSGLLPQHF
TRBV6-1	-	-	TRBJ2-5	TGTGCCAGCACCCCCAGCCACCAAGAGACCCAGTACTTC	CASTPSHQETQYF
TRBV11-2	-	many	TRBJ2-2	TGTGCCAGCAGCCATCGAGGGGATACAGGGGCGGGAACCGGGGAGCTGTTTTTT	CASSHRGDTGAGTGELFF
TRBV12-3/TRBV12-4	TRBD2	many	TRBJ2-5	TGTGCCAGCAGTTCCACGACTAGCGGGAGATCAGAGACCCAGTACTTC	CASSSTTSGRSETQYF